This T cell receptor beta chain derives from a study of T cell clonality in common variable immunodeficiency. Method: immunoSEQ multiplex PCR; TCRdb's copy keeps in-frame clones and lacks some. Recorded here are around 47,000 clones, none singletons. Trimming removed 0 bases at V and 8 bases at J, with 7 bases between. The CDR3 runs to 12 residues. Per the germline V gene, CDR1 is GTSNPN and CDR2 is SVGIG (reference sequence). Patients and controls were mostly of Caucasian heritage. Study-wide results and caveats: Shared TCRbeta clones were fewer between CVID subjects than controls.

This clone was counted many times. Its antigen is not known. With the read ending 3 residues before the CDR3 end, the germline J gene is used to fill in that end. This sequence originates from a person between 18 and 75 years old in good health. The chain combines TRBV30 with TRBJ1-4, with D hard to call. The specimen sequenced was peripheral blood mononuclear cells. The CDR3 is CAWSVRGEKLFF. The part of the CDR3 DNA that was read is TGTGCCTGGAGTGTTCGAGGGGAAAAA.